The next 9 T cell receptor beta chains were all read from a single sample in a study of shared clonotypes between healthy human individuals. Clones were sequenced by immunoSEQ multiplex PCR, and TCRdb holds only the in-frame ones, with some missing. The table lists about 2 million clones, 95% of them singletons, with 0.1% to 0.15% in the top ten. Sequenced material: naive CD4+ T cells sorted from blood. Sample subset: CD45RA+ positively selected. These receptor sequences come from a man aged 18 to 35 in good health.

The chain carries TRBV10-1 and TRBJ2-2; 7 nucleotides line up with TRBD1. CDR1 and CDR2 from the germline V gene are WNHNN and SYGVQD (reference sequence). There are 15 residues in the CDR3. After removal of 6 bases from V and 3 bases from J, the junction contained 7 bases not matched to a gene. CDR3 amino acids: CASSEGQKDTGELFF. In nucleotides, the CDR3 is TGCGCCAGCAGCGAGGGACAGAAAGACACCGGGGAGCTGTTTTTT.

The V and J genes are TRBV11-1 and TRBJ1-2; TRBD1 aligns across 11 bases. There are 13 residues in the CDR3. J gave up 8 bases and V 3 bases, and 2 bases lay outside the gene matches. Germline V gives CDR1 SGHAT, CDR2 FQDESV (reference sequence). The chain's CDR3 is CASSLGQGEGYTF. CDR3 coding DNA: TGTGCCAGCAGCTTGGGACAGGGGGAAGGCTACACCTTC.

This chain uses TRBV5-4 with TRBJ2-2; tentative D call: TRBD1 (6 bases). The V gene lost 4 bases and the J gene lost 2 bases, with 18 bases spanning the gap. Germline V gene sequence: CDR1 SGHNT, CDR2 YYREEE (reference sequence). CDR3 length: 17 residues. CDR3 sequence (DNA): TGTGCCAGCAGCCCTCCAGGACAGCGACTAAACACCGGGGAGCTGTTTTTT. It specifies CASSPPGQRLNTGELFF. The whole variable domain, filled in from reference TRBV5-4 and TRBJ2-2, reads ETGVTQSPTHLIKTRGQQVTLRCSSQSGHNTVSWYQQALGQGPQFIFQYYREEENGRGNFPPRFSGLQFPNYSSELNVNALELDDSALYLCASSPPGQRLNTGELFFGEGSRLTVL.

This clone was seen many times. This chain uses TRBV29-1 with TRBJ2-1, with D perhaps matching TRBD1 or TRBD2 (5 bases each). CDR3 length: 13 residues. V was trimmed by 7 bases and J by 6 bases, leaving 16 bases between them. Per the germline V gene, CDR1 is SQVTM and CDR2 is ANQGSEA. CDR3 sequence (DNA): TGCAGCGCGGGACCCCGCCGAATCAATGAGCAGTTCTTC. Encoded protein: CSAGPRRINEQFF.

This clone came up once. The rearrangement joins TRBV5-1 to TRBJ2-1; 9 nucleotides line up with TRBD1. This CDR3 spans 16 amino acids. The trim removed 5 bases at V and 7 bases at J, leaving 13 bases unmatched. Germline loops: CDR1 SGHRS, CDR2 YFSETQ. The CDR3 protein is CASRFPGQGLGNEQFF. As DNA, the CDR3 is TGCGCCAGCAGGTTTCCGGGACAGGGTCTAGGGAATGAGCAGTTCTTC.

The chain recombines TRBV9 with TRBJ2-2; 11 bases fit TRBD2. Germline V gives CDR1 SGDLS, CDR2 YYNGEE. J was trimmed by 1 base and V by 1 base; bases with no gene match: 9. The length of the CDR3 is 19 residues. The CDR3 loop reads CASSVSGLAEVLNTGELFF. CDR3 DNA sequence: TGTGCCAGCAGCGTATCGGGACTAGCGGAGGTATTGAACACCGGGGAGCTGTTTTTT. The variable domain in full, with the rest retrieved from reference TRBV9 and TRBJ2-2, is DSGVTQTPKHLITATGQRVTLRCSPRSGDLSVYWYQQSLDQGLQFLIQYYNGEERAKGNILERFSAQQFPDLHSELNLSSLELGDSALYFCASSVSGLAEVLNTGELFFGEGSRLTVL.

The rearrangement links TRBV7-2 to TRBJ1-2, with D possibly TRBD1 on 6 matching bases. V lost 1 base and J 4 bases, leaving 10 bases between the germline ends. CDR1 is SGHTA and CDR2 is FQGNSA in the germline V gene. The CDR3 is made up of 14 amino acids. This chain's CDR3 is CASSLVQGTYGYTF. The CDR3, as DNA: TGTGCCAGCAGCTTAGTGCAGGGGACCTATGGCTACACCTTC.

The V call is TRBV14, the J call TRBJ2-2; D gene ambiguous. Between the trimmed V and J ends, which lost 2 bases and 4 bases, there was a span of 11 bases. The CDR3 loop spans 15 amino acids. Germline V lookup: CDR1 SGHDN, CDR2 FVKESK. Here the CDR3 DNA reads TGTGCCAGCAGCCAATCACCTCCGGGCACCGGGGAGCTGTTTTTT. Encoded protein: CASSQSPPGTGELFF.

The V call is TRBV9, the J call TRBJ2-5, with a possible D match to TRBD2 (5 bases). The V and J ends lost 4 bases and 11 bases respectively, with 21 bases between them. The CDR3 totals 14 residues. Germline assignment: CDR1 SGDLS and CDR2 YYNGEE. This CDR3 is CASSFRWGAVGQYF. DNA for the CDR3: TGTGCCAGCAGCTTTAGGTGGGGAGCAGTGGGGCAGTACTTC.